Listed below are T cell receptor beta chains from one sample, sequenced in a study of blood T cells in healthy people across ages. One entry per CDR3 protein, called by TCRdb with MiXCR from the 5' RACE reads. The profile covers about 780,000 distinct CDR3 sequences, with 62% appearing a single time and approximately 30% taken by the ten largest. The source material was blood. The receptors originated from a man aged 25-45 years in good health. CDR3s include the opening cysteine and the closing phenylalanine or tryptophan. The D gene is left open where the match is weak. Size tells how often a clone was seen (once, few, many) or the class of an expanded clone, and some rows leave it out.

D	size	J	V	DNA	CDR3
-	-	TRBJ2-3	TRBV4-3	TGCGCCAGCAGCCAAGTACTCCGCACAGATACGCAGTATTTT	CASSQVLRTDTQYF
TRBD2	once	TRBJ2-5	TRBV6-5	TGTGCCAGCAGTTACCCGAGGACTAGCGGGGGTTCTCAAGAGACCCAGTACTTC	CASSYPRTSGGSQETQYF
TRBD1	-	TRBJ2-5	TRBV14	TGTGCCAGCAGCCAGCGCAGGACAGGGCCCGTGGAGACCCAGTACTTC	CASSQRRTGPVETQYF
TRBD2	-	TRBJ2-1	TRBV20-1	TGCAGTGCTGGACTAGCGGGGTTTAATGAGCAGTTCTTC	CSAGLAGFNEQFF
-	-	TRBJ2-3	TRBV6-7	TGTGCCAGCAGTCGAGAGAAGGTTACGTCCTTGCAGTATTTT	CASSREKVTSLQYF
TRBD1	few	TRBJ1-2	TRBV29-1	TGCAGCGGGGGACAGGGAGAATATGGCTACACCTTC	CSGGQGEYGYTF
TRBD2	-	TRBJ2-1	TRBV10-3	TGTGCCATCAGTGGAACTAGCGGGGGCCTTCGGGCCAATGAGCAGTTCTTC	CAISGTSGGLRANEQFF
TRBD1	-	TRBJ2-3	TRBV6-4	TGTGCCAGCAGTCCGGGGACAGGGCTAGATACGCAGTATTTT	CASSPGTGLDTQYF
-	few	TRBJ2-5	TRBV9	TGTGCCAGCAGCGGCGCTTGGAGGGGAGAGACCCAGTACTTC	CASSGAWRGETQYF
TRBD2	-	TRBJ2-1	TRBV2	TGTGCCAGCAGTGGCCCGAGGACTAGCGGGGGCCTGAAGTTCTTC	CASSGPRTSGGLKFF
-	-	TRBJ1-2	TRBV29-1	TGCAGCGTTGAATCGGCAGATAACTATGGCTACACCTTC	CSVESADNYGYTF
-	-	TRBJ2-7	TRBV11-2	TGTGCCAGCAGCCATGGACGGGTCGAGCAGTACTTC	CASSHGRVEQYF
TRBD2	-	TRBJ2-3	TRBV7-2	TGTGCCAGCAACGTAGCGGGGCTCACAGATACGCAGTATTTT	CASNVAGLTDTQYF
-	-	TRBJ2-5	TRBV20-1	TGCAGTGCTAGAGACGGGGTCCGGGAGACCCAGTACTTC	CSARDGVRETQYF
-	-	TRBJ2-5	TRBV4-3	TGCGCCAGCAGCCAAGAACGGACGGGGTCGGAGACCCAGTACTTC	CASSQERTGSETQYF
-	-	TRBJ2-4	TRBV15	TGTGCCACCAGCAGAGTCCCCGAGGGGGCCAAAAACATTCAGTACTTC	CATSRVPEGAKNIQYF
TRBD1	-	TRBJ2-1	TRBV7-2	TGTGCCAGCACCCTCGGGACAGGAACCTACAATGAGCAGTTCTTC	CASTLGTGTYNEQFF
-	-	TRBJ2-4	TRBV6-1	TGTGCCAGCACCTGGAAGGGGCGGGAAAACATTCAGTACTTC	CASTWKGRENIQYF
-	few	TRBJ1-4	TRBV7-6	TGTGCCAGCAGCAAAGGCGCAGTCACTTCTAATGAAAAACTGTTTTTT	CASSKGAVTSNEKLFF
-	-	TRBJ2-7	TRBV20-1	TGCAGTGCTAGAAAGGGACAAACCTACGAGCAGTACTTC	CSARKGQTYEQYF
-	-	TRBJ1-5	TRBV7-2	TGTGCCAGCAGCTTAGGGGCAGGGGCGCCCCAGCATTTT	CASSLGAGAPQHF
-	-	TRBJ1-5	TRBV27	TGTGCCAGCAGCCAGACACCAGGAGAGGGACAGCCCCAGCATTTT	CASSQTPGEGQPQHF
TRBD2	once	TRBJ2-5	TRBV6-5	TGTGCCAGCAGGCCTACTCAATCGGGGGGGACCCAGTACTTC	CASRPTQSGGTQYF
TRBD2	-	TRBJ2-4	TRBV9	TGTGCCAGCAGCGGAAGGAGCGGGGGGCAAAAAAACATTCAGTACTTC	CASSGRSGGQKNIQYF
-	many	TRBJ2-5	TRBV4-3	TGCGCCAGCAGCCAAGTGTTATGGACGGGAGAGCAGTACTTC	CASSQVLWTGEQYF
-	few	TRBJ2-3	TRBV10-3	TGTGCCACCACCCACACAGATACGCAGTATTTT	CATTHTDTQYF
-	-	TRBJ2-5	TRBV7-2	TGTGCCAGCAGCTTAACGGCCCTGGGGTATCTAGAGACCCAGTACTTC	CASSLTALGYLETQYF
-	-	TRBJ2-3	TRBV21-1	TGTGCCAGCAGCAAAGGGACGGGAGCGGCAGATACGCAGTATTTT	CASSKGTGAADTQYF
-	-	TRBJ1-2	TRBV4-1	TGCGCCAGCAGCCAGCACCGGGACGCGAACTATGGCTACACCTTC	CASSQHRDANYGYTF
TRBD1	-	TRBJ2-7	TRBV29-1	TGCAGCGTTATTCCGGGACAGGAGCCTTTCTACGAGCAGTACTTC	CSVIPGQEPFYEQYF
-	-	TRBJ2-1	TRBV27	TGTGCCAGCAGTTTATCTTCCGGACCGGCGTTCCACAATGAGCAGTTCTTC	CASSLSSGPAFHNEQFF
-	-	TRBJ2-5	TRBV28	TGTGCCAGCAGTTTAATTGTAGGGTCGGCCCAAGAGACCCAGTACTTC	CASSLIVGSAQETQYF
-	-	TRBJ1-2	TRBV7-9	TGTGCCAGCAGCTTAGGTAACCCAGAACGCTATGGCTACACCTTC	CASSLGNPERYGYTF
-	few	TRBJ1-2	TRBV9	TGTGCCAGCAGCGTAGCGAAGGGGGTGTCGGCTGGCTACACCTTC	CASSVAKGVSAGYTF
TRBD1	few	TRBJ2-5	TRBV7-7	TGTGCTAGCAGCGCGACAGGGGGGACTGGAGAGACCCAGTACTTC	CASSATGGTGETQYF
-	-	TRBJ2-5	TRBV6-6	TGTGCCAGCAGTCCGAGACGAGGGGCCGATGAGCAGTACTTC	CASSPRRGADEQYF
TRBD1	once	TRBJ2-1	TRBV20-1	TGCAGTGCTAGACCCCCCGGGACAGGGTTTTATGAGCAGTTCTTC	CSARPPGTGFYEQFF
-	-	TRBJ2-5	TRBV10-3	TGTGCCATCAGGGGGGCGACAACAGAGACCCAGTACTTC	CAIRGATTETQYF
TRBD1	-	TRBJ2-5	TRBV4-3	TGCGCCAGCAGCCAAGTTGGCAGGGGGATCCGGGAGACCCAGTACTTC	CASSQVGRGIRETQYF
TRBD1	-	TRBJ2-1	TRBV5-1	TGCGCCAGCGGCACCCGGACAGGGGCAAAGGATGAGCAGTTCTTC	CASGTRTGAKDEQFF
TRBD1	-	TRBJ1-5	TRBV6-6	TGTGCCAGCAGTAAGCCACAGGGGGGTCAGCCCCAGCATTTT	CASSKPQGGQPQHF
-	-	TRBJ2-7	TRBV4-2	TGTGCCAGCAGCCTCCCTGGTAGAGGTGGGGTAGATACGCAGTATTTC	CASSLPGRGGVDTQYF
TRBD2	few	TRBJ2-1	TRBV20-1	TGCAGTACCTACGTAAATCCAGCGGGGGCCTCCTACAATGAGCAGTTCTTC	CSTYVNPAGASYNEQFF
-	few	TRBJ1-3	TRBV5-5	TGTGCCAGCAGCTTGGATGTCAGGGTGGGAAACACCATATATTTT	CASSLDVRVGNTIYF
-	-	TRBJ2-5	TRBV6-5	TGTGCCAGCAGTTATCAACGGGGGAAAGGAGAGACCCAGTACTTC	CASSYQRGKGETQYF
-	-	TRBJ1-1	TRBV20-1	TGCAGTGCTAGAGTTGGGACTCCTGAAGCTTTCTTT	CSARVGTPEAFF
TRBD1	-	TRBJ1-1	TRBV28	TGTGCCAGCAGTGTACCGACAGGGGGGGGGACTGAAGCTTTCTTT	CASSVPTGGGTEAFF
-	-	TRBJ2-5	TRBV24-1	TGTGCCACCAGTGAGGGGGGATACGGTCGGACTACTCAAGAGACCCAGTACTTC	CATSEGGYGRTTQETQYF
-	-	TRBJ2-1	TRBV4-3	TGCGCCAGCAGCCGGCTTATCAGACGGGACTCCTACAATGGGCAGTTCTTC	CASSRLIRRDSYNGQFF
-	-	TRBJ2-1	TRBV6-5	TGTGCCAGCAGTTACGGGGGGGCAGACTACAATGAGCAGTTCTTC	CASSYGGADYNEQFF
-	-	TRBJ1-5	TRBV20-1	TGCAGTGCAACTGATCCGAGGAGCAATCAGCCCCAGCATTTT	CSATDPRSNQPQHF
-	-	TRBJ1-6	TRBV28	TGTGCCACAACAGTTTATCCCCTGGCAGGGGCCCCCTCCAATTCACCCCTCCACTTT	CATTVYPLAGAPSNSPLHF